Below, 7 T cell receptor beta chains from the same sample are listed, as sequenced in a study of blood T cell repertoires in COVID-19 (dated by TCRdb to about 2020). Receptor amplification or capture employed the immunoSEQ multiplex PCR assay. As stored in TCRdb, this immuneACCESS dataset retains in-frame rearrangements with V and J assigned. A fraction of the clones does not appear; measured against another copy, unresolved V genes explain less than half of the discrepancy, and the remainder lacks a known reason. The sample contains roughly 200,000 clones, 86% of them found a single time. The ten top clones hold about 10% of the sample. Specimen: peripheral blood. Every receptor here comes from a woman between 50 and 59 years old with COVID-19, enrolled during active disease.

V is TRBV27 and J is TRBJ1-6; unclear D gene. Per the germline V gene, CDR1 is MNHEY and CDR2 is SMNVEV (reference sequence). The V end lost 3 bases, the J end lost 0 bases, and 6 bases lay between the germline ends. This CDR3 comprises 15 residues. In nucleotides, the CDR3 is TGTGCCAGCAGTTTTACAAGCTCCTATAATTCACCCCTCCACTTT. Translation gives CASSFTSSYNSPLHF.

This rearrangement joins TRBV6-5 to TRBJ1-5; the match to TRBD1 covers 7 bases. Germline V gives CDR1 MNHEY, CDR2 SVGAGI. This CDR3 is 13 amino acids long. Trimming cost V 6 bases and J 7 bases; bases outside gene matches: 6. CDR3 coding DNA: TGTGCCAGCAGCAGACAGGGTAACCAGCCCCAGCATTTT. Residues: CASSRQGNQPQHF.

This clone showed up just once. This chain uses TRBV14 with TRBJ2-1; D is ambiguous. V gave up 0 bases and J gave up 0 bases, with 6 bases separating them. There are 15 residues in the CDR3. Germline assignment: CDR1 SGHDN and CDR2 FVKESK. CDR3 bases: TGTGCCAGCAGCCAAGAGAGAAGCTCCTACAATGAGCAGTTCTTC. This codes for CASSQERSSYNEQFF.

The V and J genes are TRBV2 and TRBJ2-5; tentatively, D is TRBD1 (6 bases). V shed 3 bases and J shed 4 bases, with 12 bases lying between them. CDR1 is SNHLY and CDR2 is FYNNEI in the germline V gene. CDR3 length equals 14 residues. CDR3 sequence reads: CASSEGRGRETQYF. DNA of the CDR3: TGTGCCAGCAGTGAGGGCAGGGGAAGAGAGACCCAGTACTTC. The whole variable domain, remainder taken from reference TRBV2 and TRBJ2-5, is EPEVTQTPSHQVTQMGQEVILRCVPISNHLYFYWYRQILGQKVEFLVSFYNNEISEKSEIFDDQFSVERPDGSNFTLKIRSTKLEDSAMYFCASSEGRGRETQYFGPGTRLLVL.

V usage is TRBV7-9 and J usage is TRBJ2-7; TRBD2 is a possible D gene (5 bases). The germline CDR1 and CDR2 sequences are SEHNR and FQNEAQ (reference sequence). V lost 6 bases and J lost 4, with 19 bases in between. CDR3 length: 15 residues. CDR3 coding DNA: TGTGCCAGCAGATCACGTAGAGGGAAGGAGTACGAGCAGTACTTC. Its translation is CASRSRRGKEYEQYF.

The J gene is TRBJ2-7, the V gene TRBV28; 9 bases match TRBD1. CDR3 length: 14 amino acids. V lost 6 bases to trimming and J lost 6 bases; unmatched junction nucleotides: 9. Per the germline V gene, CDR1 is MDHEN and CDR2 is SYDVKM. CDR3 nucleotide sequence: TGTGCCAGCAGCTCTCGGACAGGGGTGGGCGAGCAGTACGTC. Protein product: CASSSRTGVGEQYV.

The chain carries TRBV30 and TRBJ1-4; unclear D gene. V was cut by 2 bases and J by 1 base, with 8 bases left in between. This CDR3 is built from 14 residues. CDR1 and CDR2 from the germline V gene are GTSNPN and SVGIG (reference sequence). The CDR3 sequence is CAWSRTGTNEKLFF. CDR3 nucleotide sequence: TGTGCCTGGAGTAGAACGGGAACTAATGAAAAACTGTTTTTT. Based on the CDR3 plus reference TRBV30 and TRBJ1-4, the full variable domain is SQTIHQWPATLVQPVGSPLSLECTVEGTSNPNLYWYRQAAGRGLQLLFYSVGIGQISSEVPQNLSASRPQDRQFILSSKKLLLSDSGFYLCAWSRTGTNEKLFFGSGTQLSVL.